The next 26 T cell receptor beta chains were all read from a single sample in a study of blood T cell repertoires in COVID-19. Method: immunoSEQ multiplex PCR; TCRdb's copy keeps in-frame clones and lacks some. Counted here are 150,000 to 200,000 clones, roughly 79% occurring once; the ten biggest clones make up about 18%. The sample consisted of peripheral blood. The receptor source for this set is a man aged 55 to 69 with active or convalescent COVID-19.

V and J are TRBV6-1 and TRBJ2-3, with TRBD2 matching 9 bases. The CDR3 totals 15 residues. V shed 1 base and J 1 base; nucleotides not matched to a gene: 0. The germline V gene encodes CDR1 MNHNS and CDR2 SASEGT. The CDR3 DNA reads as TGTGCCAGCAGTGAAGGACTAGCGGGCACAGATACGCAGTATTTT. Its translation: CASSEGLAGTDTQYF.

This chain uses TRBV27 with TRBJ2-7; D call uncertain. The CDR3 extends over 14 amino acids. Deletions cut 7 bases from V and 3 bases from J, with 16 bases between. Germline loops: CDR1 MNHEY, CDR2 SMNVEV (reference sequence). The CDR3 spells CASNFFRVSYEQYF. CDR3 coding DNA: TGTGCCAGCAATTTCTTTAGAGTAAGCTACGAGCAGTACTTC.

This clone was counted a single time. CDR3 residues: CASKLEQGRPQHF. The CDR3 region has the DNA TGTGCCAGCAAACTCGAACAGGGCCGGCCGCAGCATTTT. The rearrangement links TRBV6-5 to TRBJ1-5, with a weak D call TRBD1 (6 bases). V was trimmed by 7 bases and J by 13 bases, leaving 20 bases between them. Germline V gene lookup returns CDR1 MNHEY and CDR2 SVGAGI. CDR3 length equals 13 residues.

This chain joins TRBV4-3 and TRBJ2-7; maybe TRBD1 (5 bases). Trimming cost V 5 bases and J 0 bases, with 14 bases left between them. The CDR3 runs to 15 residues. CDR1 and CDR2 (germline): LGHNA, YSLEER. The CDR3 loop is CASSKTWGSSYEQYF. In DNA form, the CDR3 reads TGCGCCAGCAGCAAGACTTGGGGCAGCTCCTACGAGCAGTACTTC.

The chain has TRBV27 and TRBJ2-7; 15 nucleotides match TRBD2. CDR1 and CDR2 (germline): MNHEY, SMNVEV (reference sequence). The V gene end was trimmed by 3 bases and the J gene end by 7 bases; junction bases not matched to a gene: 7. CDR3 length equals 16 residues. In DNA form, the CDR3 reads TGTGCCAGCAGTTTCTCCCCCGGACTAGCGGGAGGGGAGCAGTACTTC. Translation: CASSFSPGLAGGEQYF.

CDR3 sequence reads: CASSQDREGYNEQFF. DNA of the CDR3: TGTGCCAGCAGCCAAGACCGGGAGGGCTACAATGAGCAGTTCTTC. V and J are TRBV3-1 (or the pseudogene TRBV3-2) and TRBJ2-1, with TRBD2 matching 8 bases. Germline CDR1 is LGHDT and CDR2 is YNNKEL (reference sequence). J was trimmed by 3 bases and V by 0 bases; bases with no gene match: 1. The length of the CDR3 is 15 residues.

This clone was seen a single time. The rearrangement links TRBV19 to TRBJ1-5; D perhaps matches TRBD1 (6 bases). Germline V lookup: CDR1 LNHDA, CDR2 SQIVND (reference sequence). This CDR3 is 14 amino acids long. Trimming took off 5 bases at V and 7 bases at J, with 15 bases between the two ends. CDR3 nucleotide sequence: TGTGCCAGTAGTCACCAGGGGAGAGGACAGCCCCAGCATTTT. It yields the protein CASSHQGRGQPQHF.

The V and J genes are TRBV12-3 or TRBV12-4 and TRBJ1-1; D not resolved. V was trimmed by 2 bases and J by 7 bases, leaving 8 bases between them. This CDR3 contains 12 residues. CDR3: CASSLTVSEAFF. The CDR3, as DNA: TGTGCCAGCAGTTTAACGGTTAGTGAAGCTTTCTTT.

V is TRBV5-1 and J is TRBJ2-5; TRBD2 agrees at 8 bases. Germline-derived CDR1 and CDR2 are SGHRS and YFSETQ. The J segment lost 5 bases and the V segment lost 1 base, leaving 7 bases of the junction unmatched. There are 15 residues in the CDR3. The CDR3 DNA is TGCGCCAGCAGCTTGAGCTCGACTAGCGAGGAGACCCAGTACTTC. Its translation is CASSLSSTSEETQYF.

CDR3 nucleotide sequence: TGTGCCAGTTGCCGACTAGCGGGAGGGAAAGATACGCAGTATTTT. This codes for CASCRLAGGKDTQYF. The V and J genes are TRBV19 and TRBJ2-3, with TRBD2 matching 14 bases. Germline V lookup: CDR1 LNHDA, CDR2 SQIVND (reference sequence). CDR3 size: 15 residues. V lost 8 bases to trimming and J lost 5 bases; unmatched junction nucleotides: 6.

The chain carries TRBV11-3 and TRBJ2-1, with a possible D match to TRBD2 (6 bases). Per the germline V gene, CDR1 is SGHNT and CDR2 is YENEEA. The CDR3 runs 15 residues. Trimming removed 1 base at V and 9 bases at J, with 16 bases between. CDR3: CASSLGVLTSSEQFF. The CDR3 DNA reads as TGTGCCAGCAGCTTAGGGGTCCTAACTAGCTCTGAGCAGTTCTTC.

V and J are TRBV4-1 and TRBJ1-4, with D perhaps matching TRBD1 (5 bases). Trimming cost V 1 base and J 1 base, with 16 bases left between them. CDR1 and CDR2 from the germline V gene are MGHRA and YSYEKL. The CDR3 length is 18 residues. The CDR3 region has the DNA TGCGCCAGCAGCCAAGGAGTGGGGGGGGTTGGAACTAATGAAAAACTGTTTTTT. It yields the protein CASSQGVGGVGTNEKLFF.

The rearrangement links TRBV19 to TRBJ2-7, with 7 bases that match TRBD1. The germline V gene encodes CDR1 LNHDA and CDR2 SQIVND (reference sequence). The CDR3 extends over 14 amino acids. Trimming at V came to 3 bases and at J to 3 bases, leaving 5 bases not matched to a gene. The CDR3 DNA sequence: TGTGCCAGTAGTATGACCGGGACAGACTACGAGCAGTACTTC. This translates into CASSMTGTDYEQYF.

This clone has more than one count but fewer than ten. The chain carries TRBV6-2 or TRBV6-3 and TRBJ1-5; 9 bases align to TRBD1. Germline V CDR1 and CDR2: MNHEY, SVGEGT. The CDR3 length is 17 residues. The V segment lost 5 bases and the J segment 6 bases; nucleotides outside the gene matches: 14. CDR3 nucleotide sequence: TGTGCCAGCAGTCTTCGTGGGACAGGGTCCGGGGGTCAGCCCCAGCATTTT. This gives the protein CASSLRGTGSGGQPQHF.

V gene TRBV6-5 combines with J gene TRBJ2-5; 12 bases line up with TRBD1. There are 16 residues in the CDR3. V was pared by 0 bases and J by 5 bases, with 4 bases of the junction left unmatched. Germline V gene lookup returns CDR1 MNHEY and CDR2 SVGAGI. CDR3 sequence (DNA): TGTGCCAGCAGTTACTCCGGGGACAGGGGGCCCGAGACCCAGTACTTC. Its protein product is CASSYSGDRGPETQYF.

The gene calls are TRBV7-4 and TRBJ1-5, with D uncertain. Between the trimmed V and J ends, which lost 3 bases and 0 bases, there was a span of 9 bases. The CDR3 covers 15 residues. Germline values: CDR1 SGHVT, CDR2 SQSDAQ. CDR3 protein: CASSLWTDSNQPQHF. In DNA form, the CDR3 reads TGTGCCAGCAGCTTGTGGACTGATAGCAATCAGCCCCAGCATTTT. The complete variable domain, with remaining parts taken from reference TRBV7-4 and TRBJ1-5, reads GAGVSQSPRYKVAKRGRDVALRCDSISGHVTLYWYRQTLGQGSEVLTYSQSDAQRDKSGRPSGRFSAERPERSVSTLKIQRTEQGDSAVYLCASSLWTDSNQPQHFGDGTRLSIL.

V usage is TRBV5-6 and J usage is TRBJ2-7; 8 positions match TRBD2. Trimming cost V 3 bases and J 5 bases; bases outside gene matches: 10. The CDR3 consists of 15 residues. The germline V gene encodes CDR1 SGHDT and CDR2 YYEEEE. CDR3 nucleotides: TGTGCCAGCAGCTACGCGCTAGCGGGCGTCCACGAGCAGTACTTC. Protein sequence: CASSYALAGVHEQYF. Looking up the rest from reference TRBV5-6 and TRBJ2-7 gives the full variable domain: DAGVTQSPTHLIKTRGQQVTLRCSPKSGHDTVSWYQQALGQGPQFIFQYYEEEERQRGNFPDRFSGHQFPNYSSELNVNALLLGDSALYLCASSYALAGVHEQYFGPGTRLTVT.

The rearrangement links TRBV2 to TRBJ2-3; no reliable D call. The V gene lost 4 bases and the J gene lost 3 bases, with 5 bases spanning the gap. Germline V gives CDR1 SNHLY, CDR2 FYNNEI. CDR3 length equals 12 residues. The CDR3 sequence: CASSAGTDTQYF. The CDR3 bases are TGTGCCAGCAGTGCCGGGACAGATACGCAGTATTTT.

The chain uses TRBV5-1 and TRBJ2-7; TRBD2 matches at 13 bases. The V and J ends lost 4 bases and 4 bases, in that order; junction bases with no gene match: 14. This CDR3 has 18 amino acids. CDR1 and CDR2 from the germline V gene are SGHRS and YFSETQ. The CDR3 region has the DNA TGCGCCAGCAGCCCTCAATGGACTAGCGGGAGACCCGTTTACGAGCAGTACTTC. Translated, it gives CASSPQWTSGRPVYEQYF.

V and J are TRBV24-1 and TRBJ2-2; possibly TRBD1 for D (6 bases). Germline CDR1 reads KGHDR; CDR2 reads SFDVKD. The CDR3 loop spans 15 amino acids. Trimming shortened V by 1 base and J by 6 bases, and 11 bases separated the two germline ends. CDR3 sequence reads: CATSDFQGTAGELFF. The CDR3, as DNA: TGTGCCACCAGTGATTTTCAGGGGACGGCCGGGGAGCTGTTTTTT.

The rearrangement links TRBV7-6 to TRBJ1-3; possibly TRBD1 for D (6 bases). The V gene lost 5 bases and the J gene lost 0 bases, with 14 bases spanning the gap. The CDR3 runs to 16 residues. CDR1 and CDR2 (germline): SGHVS, FNYEAQ. The CDR3 loop is CASSPTGGYSGNTIYF. Here the CDR3 DNA reads TGTGCCAGCAGCCCCACGGGGGGCTACTCTGGAAACACCATATATTTT. The whole variable domain, remainder taken from reference TRBV7-6 and TRBJ1-3, is GAGVSQSPRYKVTKRGQDVALRCDPISGHVSLYWYRQALGQGPEFLTYFNYEAQQDKSGLPNDRFSAERPEGSISTLTIQRTEQRDSAMYRCASSPTGGYSGNTIYFGEGSWLTVV.

This sequence joins TRBV28 and TRBJ2-1; 9 nucleotides match TRBD2. The CDR3 loop spans 15 amino acids. Germline V CDR1 and CDR2: MDHEN, SYDVKM. V shed 5 bases, J shed 5 bases, and the junction held 7 bases outside the gene matches. The CDR3 sequence is CASSLWTSVDNEQFF. As DNA, the CDR3 is TGTGCCAGCAGTCTTTGGACTAGCGTAGACAATGAGCAGTTCTTC.

The chain joins TRBV28 to TRBJ1-2; 7 bases are a match to TRBD1. CDR3 length equals 14 residues. Losses at the gene ends were 3 bases for V and 1 base for J; bases not matched to a gene: 2. The germline V gene encodes CDR1 MDHEN and CDR2 SYDVKM. Written as DNA, the CDR3 is TGTGCCAGCAGTTTTTGGGACAGTAACTATGGCTACACCTTC. It yields the protein CASSFWDSNYGYTF.

The V call is TRBV9, the J call TRBJ1-3, with TRBD1 matching 8 bases. The V and J ends lost 4 bases and 7 bases, in that order; junction bases with no gene match: 10. CDR1 and CDR2 (germline): SGDLS, YYNGEE. CDR3 length: 15 amino acids. CDR3: CASSPRTGRGNTIYF. CDR3 bases: TGTGCCAGCAGCCCACGGACAGGGCGAGGGAACACCATATATTTT.

CDR3 residues: CASSKPGTGSYYGYTF. The CDR3 nucleotides read TGTGCCAGCAGTAAACCAGGGACAGGATCCTACTATGGCTACACCTTC. V and J are TRBV6-2 or TRBV6-3 and TRBJ1-2, with 8 bases fitting TRBD1. Germline values: CDR1 MNHEY, CDR2 SVGEGT. The V segment lost 5 bases and the J segment 3 bases; nucleotides outside the gene matches: 11. The CDR3 runs 16 residues.

This rearrangement joins TRBV6-5 to TRBJ1-2; possible D gene TRBD1, 5 bases. The CDR3 consists of 15 residues. V was shortened by 5 bases and J by 5 bases, with 18 bases between the two germline ends. The germline V gene encodes CDR1 MNHEY and CDR2 SVGAGI. Here the CDR3 DNA reads TGTGCCAGCAGTAACACCCAGGGCACCTTATATGGCTACACCTTC. As protein: CASSNTQGTLYGYTF.